These 31 T cell receptor beta chains share one sample of origin, sequenced in a study of neoadjuvant anti-PD-1 for oral cavity cancer (dated by TCRdb to about 2021). The sample's time point label is to be understood as: before neoadjuvant nivolumab. The library came from the immunoSEQ multiplex PCR assay. Imported from immuneACCESS, the table was reduced by TCRdb to in-frame sequences with V and J called. These copies leave out some clones; in studies compared against another copy, an unresolved V gene accounts for under half, and the cause of the remainder is not known. Recorded for this sample are tens of thousands of clones; more than 65% of them occurred a single time. The ten largest account for 2.5% to 3% of the sample. The specimen comprised PBMCs, sampled before nivolumab (anti-PD-1) treatment. The receptors stem from a person aged 35 to 85 with oral cavity squamous cell carcinoma.

The V and J genes are TRBV5-1 and TRBJ1-2; TRBD1 is a possible D gene (5 bases). Germline V lookup: CDR1 SGHRS, CDR2 YFSETQ. The CDR3 length is 13 residues. V shed 6 bases and J shed 7 bases, with 16 bases lying between them. This chain's CDR3 is CASNMGSQGGYTF. In nucleotides, the CDR3 is TGCGCCAGCAACATGGGCAGCCAGGGTGGCTACACCTTC.

This clone was detected only a few times. This chain uses TRBV7-9 with TRBJ1-4; D unclear. CDR1 and CDR2 (germline): SEHNR, FQNEAQ (reference sequence). The CDR3 covers 13 residues. V lost 1 base to trimming and J lost 7 bases, with 7 bases between them. The CDR3 reads CASSLGGLEKLFF. As DNA, the CDR3 is TGTGCCAGCAGCTTAGGAGGCCTTGAAAAACTGTTTTTT.

This chain links TRBV6-6 with TRBJ1-1; tentatively, D is TRBD1 (6 bases). CDR1 is MNHNY and CDR2 is SVGAGI in the germline V gene (reference sequence). This CDR3 region has 14 residues. V was cut by 6 bases and J by 6 bases, with 17 bases left in between. The CDR3 reads CASSLTGTSAEAFF. DNA of the CDR3: TGTGCCAGCAGCCTGACCGGGACATCAGCTGAAGCTTTCTTT.

The chain employs TRBV11-2 and TRBJ1-5; weak D call: TRBD1 (5 bases). The CDR3 consists of 12 residues. Trimming took off 2 bases at V and 8 bases at J, with 7 bases between the two ends. The germline CDR1 and CDR2 sequences are SGHAT and FQNNGV. The CDR3 is CASSLWGEPQHF. For the CDR3, the DNA is TGTGCCAGCAGCTTATGGGGGGAGCCCCAGCATTTT.

The gene calls are TRBV25-1 and TRBJ1-3; D uncertain. CDR1 is MGHDK and CDR2 is SYGVNS in the germline V gene. V shed 7 bases and J shed 0 bases, with 10 bases lying between them. This CDR3 is 14 amino acids long. CDR3 in amino acids: CASKGGSSGNTIYF. The CDR3 DNA sequence: TGTGCCAGCAAGGGCGGTAGCTCTGGAAACACCATATATTTT.

The gene calls are TRBV5-6 and TRBJ1-2; 8 bases line up with TRBD1. Per the germline V gene, CDR1 is SGHDT and CDR2 is YYEEEE. The trim removed 2 bases at V and 6 bases at J, leaving 3 bases unmatched. The CDR3 has 13 residues. The CDR3 here is CASSFPQGDGYTF. In nucleotides, the CDR3 is TGTGCCAGCAGCTTTCCACAGGGGGATGGCTACACCTTC.

The chain employs TRBV5-1 and TRBJ1-2; TRBD1 matches 8 bases. The CDR3 has 13 residues. Germline values: CDR1 SGHRS, CDR2 YFSETQ. With V trimmed by 4 bases and J by 8 bases, 7 bases remained unmatched. The CDR3 here is CASSTTGGEGYTF. The CDR3 region has the DNA TGCGCCAGCAGCACAACAGGGGGTGAGGGCTACACCTTC.

The chain carries TRBV11-3 and TRBJ1-1; weak D call: TRBD1 (5 bases). The CDR3 covers 13 residues. CDR1 and CDR2 from the germline V gene are SGHNT and YENEEA. Between the trimmed V and J ends, which lost 4 bases and 2 bases, there was a span of 8 bases. The CDR3 sequence: CASSSGSNTEAFF. CDR3 sequence (DNA): TGTGCCAGCAGCTCAGGGAGCAACACTGAAGCTTTCTTT. The full variable domain, its missing parts supplied by reference TRBV11-3 and TRBJ1-1, is EAGVVQSPRYKIIEKKQPVAFWCNPISGHNTLYWYLQNLGQGPELLIRYENEEAVDDSQLPKDRFSAERLKGVDSTLKIQPAELGDSAVYLCASSSGSNTEAFFGQGTRLTVV.

This chain connects TRBV12-5 to TRBJ2-1, with 15 bases that match TRBD2. Germline loops: CDR1 LGHNT, CDR2 FRNRAP. V lost 9 bases, J lost 4 bases, and 10 bases stayed unmatched. This CDR3 region has 17 residues. The CDR3 loop is CASQIGTSGGPYNEQFF. For the CDR3, the DNA is TGTGCTAGCCAAATCGGGACTAGCGGGGGGCCTTACAATGAGCAGTTCTTC.

V usage is TRBV28 and J usage is TRBJ2-2; D possibly uses TRBD1 or TRBD2 (5 bases each). The CDR3 spans 13 residues. The germline V and J ends were trimmed by 10 bases and 2 bases, with 11 bases remaining between them. Germline CDR1 and CDR2: MDHEN and SYDVKM. The CDR3 bases are TGTGCCACCGAGGGACCAAACACCGGGGAGCTGTTTTTT. Translation gives CATEGPNTGELFF.

This chain connects TRBV6-1 to TRBJ1-1; TRBD1 might be the D (6 bases). The CDR3 covers 15 residues. Trimming removed 3 bases from V and 0 bases from J, with 11 bases in between. Germline V gives CDR1 MNHNS, CDR2 SASEGT. Here the CDR3 reads CASSEHGGLNTEAFF. The CDR3 nucleotides read TGTGCCAGCAGTGAGCACGGGGGCCTGAACACTGAAGCTTTCTTT.

The chain is built from TRBV6-5 and TRBJ1-1; 8 bases are a match to TRBD1. The trim removed 4 bases at V and 1 base at J, leaving 8 bases unmatched. Germline-derived CDR1 and CDR2 are MNHEY and SVGAGI. The CDR3 is made up of 16 amino acids. For the CDR3, the DNA is TGTGCCAGCAGTTTCCGAGGACAGGGAAGGAACACTGAAGCTTTCTTT. It specifies CASSFRGQGRNTEAFF.

This chain joins TRBV20-1 and TRBJ1-3; no reliable D call. This CDR3 is built from 11 residues. With 1 base removed from V and 6 bases from J, the gap between germline ends came to 4 bases. CDR1 DFQATT and CDR2 SNEGSKA come from the germline V gene (reference sequence). This CDR3 is CSARAENTIYF. The CDR3 region has the DNA TGCAGTGCTAGAGCAGAAAACACCATATATTTT.

The V and J genes are TRBV18 and TRBJ2-7; TRBD1 agrees at 7 bases. This CDR3 is 12 amino acids long. Germline V gene data show CDR1 as KGHSH and CDR2 as LQKENI. J lost 3 bases, V lost 6 bases, and 2 bases had no gene match. The CDR3 bases are TGTGCCAGCTCCCGGGACAGCTACGAGCAGTACTTC. Protein sequence: CASSRDSYEQYF.

This clone was picked up a small number of times. The rearrangement uses TRBV19 and TRBJ2-4, with 10 positions matching TRBD2. The CDR3 runs to 17 residues. Germline-derived CDR1 and CDR2 are LNHDA and SQIVND (reference sequence). The junction had 9 bases not matched to a gene; V was cut back by 3 bases and J by 4 bases. The CDR3 protein is CASSIGSGGERKNIQYF. CDR3 coding DNA: TGTGCCAGTAGTATCGGGAGCGGGGGGGAAAGGAAAAACATTCAGTACTTC.

The chain combines TRBV4-1 with TRBJ2-5; no firm D call. Trimming took 0 bases from V and 4 from J, leaving 6 bases between them. The CDR3 totals 13 residues. The germline V gene encodes CDR1 MGHRA and CDR2 YSYEKL. CDR3 sequence: CASSQDWGETQYF. The CDR3 nucleotides read TGCGCCAGCAGCCAAGACTGGGGAGAGACCCAGTACTTC.

This clone has only one observation. The chain links TRBV7-9 to TRBJ2-7; 11 bases agree with TRBD1. This CDR3 contains 15 residues. After removal of 7 bases from V and 0 bases from J, the junction contained 5 bases not matched to a gene. Germline CDR1 and CDR2: SEHNR and FQNEAQ (reference sequence). The CDR3 DNA is TGTGCCAGCACCCGTGGACAGGGGGCCTCCTACGAGCAGTACTTC. It yields the protein CASTRGQGASYEQYF.

The rearrangement uses TRBV7-2 and TRBJ2-1; TRBD2 matches at 9 bases. The V and J ends lost 6 bases and 5 bases, in that order; junction bases with no gene match: 2. This CDR3 contains 13 residues. The V gene's germline CDR1 is SGHTA and CDR2 FQGNSA. The CDR3 bases are TGTGCCAGCAGGAGACTAGCGGACAATGAGCAGTTCTTC. Translating gives CASRRLADNEQFF.

This rearrangement joins TRBV5-6 to TRBJ1-1; D is unclear. V was trimmed by 0 bases and J by 5 bases, leaving 11 bases between them. In germline, CDR1 is SGHDT, CDR2 YYEEEE. This CDR3 is 14 amino acids long. The DNA of the CDR3 is TGTGCCAGCAGCTTGGTGGGAGGGAGGACTGAAGCTTTCTTT. As protein: CASSLVGGRTEAFF.

V gene TRBV9 combines with J gene TRBJ1-1; D is uncertain. The length of the CDR3 is 15 residues. The ends were cut back, 4 bases at V and 1 base at J, with 14 bases in the middle. CDR1 and CDR2 (germline): SGDLS, YYNGEE. The CDR3 DNA reads as TGTGCCAGCAGCCCCGCCGGACTCAAGAACACTGAAGCTTTCTTT. This translates into CASSPAGLKNTEAFF.

The V and J genes are TRBV7-2 and TRBJ2-3; 11 nucleotides match TRBD2. This CDR3 contains 18 residues. J gave up 3 bases and V 5 bases, and 13 bases lay outside the gene matches. The germline V gene encodes CDR1 SGHTA and CDR2 FQGNSA. The CDR3 reads CASSLTYSGGAITDTQYF. In DNA, the CDR3 is TGTGCCAGCAGCCTCACCTATAGCGGGGGGGCCATTACAGATACGCAGTATTTT.

The chain joins TRBV5-4 to TRBJ2-1; TRBD2 matches 9 bases. V gave up 3 bases and J gave up 5 bases; unmatched junction bases: 18. This CDR3 spans 19 amino acids. Per the germline V gene, CDR1 is SGHNT and CDR2 is YYREEE (reference sequence). In DNA form, the CDR3 reads TGTGCCAGCAGCTCCCCGGGCAGCGGGGCGGGAGGGTTGGACAATGAGCAGTTCTTC. It encodes CASSSPGSGAGGLDNEQFF.

The CDR3 loop is CASRGGIVAHGYTF. The CDR3 region has the DNA TGTGCCAGTAGGGGCGGGATCGTTGCACATGGCTACACCTTC. The V and J genes are TRBV2 and TRBJ1-2; perhaps TRBD1 as D (5 bases). The V gene lost 9 bases and the J gene lost 6 bases, with 20 bases spanning the gap. The CDR3 is 14 residues long. Per germline, CDR1 SNHLY and CDR2 FYNNEI.

The chain combines TRBV6-4 with TRBJ2-2; D is ambiguous. The CDR3 runs 15 residues. In germline, CDR1 is MRHNA, CDR2 SNTAGT. V dropped 7 bases and J dropped 6 bases, with 18 bases sitting between them. The CDR3 sequence: CASKPDPFIAGELFF. In nucleotides, the CDR3 is TGTGCCAGCAAACCCGACCCCTTTATCGCCGGGGAGCTGTTTTTT.

This chain links TRBV19 with TRBJ2-5; 8 bases fit TRBD1. Per germline, CDR1 LNHDA and CDR2 SQIVND (reference sequence). V lost 3 bases and J lost 2; bases outside the gene matches: 8. This CDR3 is built from 16 residues. The CDR3 sequence is CASSIGAGGWQETQYF. CDR3 DNA: TGTGCCAGTAGTATTGGCGCAGGGGGCTGGCAAGAGACCCAGTACTTC.

This clone has only a few counts. This sequence joins TRBV7-9 and TRBJ1-2, with D unclear. Germline-derived CDR1 and CDR2 are SEHNR and FQNEAQ (reference sequence). This CDR3 comprises 14 residues. Trimming shortened V by 7 bases and J by 3 bases, and 15 bases separated the two germline ends. The CDR3 region has the DNA TGTGCCAGCACCGGGCCTCAAGGTGACTATGGCTACACCTTC. Translated, it gives CASTGPQGDYGYTF.

This chain uses TRBV6-6 with TRBJ2-1, with 10 positions matching TRBD2. Per the germline V gene, CDR1 is MNHNY and CDR2 is SVGAGI (reference sequence). V was pared by 6 bases and J by 8 bases, with 10 bases of the junction left unmatched. CDR3 length equals 15 residues. The CDR3: CASSPLAGGTDEQFF. In nucleotides, the CDR3 is TGTGCCAGCAGCCCTTTAGCGGGGGGTACCGATGAGCAGTTCTTC.

The chain is built from TRBV27 and TRBJ2-1; possibly TRBD1 for D (5 bases). Trimming cost V 4 bases and J 1 base, with 11 bases left between them. The CDR3 consists of 15 residues. Germline CDR1 is MNHEY and CDR2 is SMNVEV (reference sequence). CDR3 region: CASSSGYLSYNEQFF. The CDR3 DNA is TGTGCCAGCAGTTCAGGGTACCTTTCCTACAATGAGCAGTTCTTC.

The chain links TRBV2 to TRBJ1-2; possibly TRBD1 for D (5 bases). From germline, CDR1 is SNHLY and CDR2 FYNNEI. This CDR3 is 12 amino acids long. The ends were cut back, 8 bases at V and 2 bases at J, with 9 bases in the middle. The CDR3 protein is CASAAGNYGYTF. The CDR3 DNA reads TGTGCCAGCGCAGCAGGGAACTATGGCTACACCTTC.

The CDR3 DNA is TGTGCCAGCAGTTCCTCGGGACTTAGTCAAAACAATGAGCAGTTCTTC. Translated, it gives CASSSSGLSQNNEQFF. V is TRBV27 and J is TRBJ2-1; D is possibly TRBD2 (6 bases). The V end was cut by 4 bases, the J end by 5 bases, with 18 bases between. Germline assignment: CDR1 MNHEY and CDR2 SMNVEV (reference sequence). The CDR3 has 16 amino acids.

This clone occurred a few times. The chain joins TRBV19 to TRBJ1-5; D is unresolved. Germline CDR1 and CDR2: LNHDA and SQIVND (reference sequence). CDR3 length equals 14 residues. Trimming left V 5 bases short and J 0 bases short, with 8 bases between. This CDR3 reads CASSRVNSNQPQHF. DNA of the CDR3: TGTGCCAGTAGTCGCGTTAATAGCAATCAGCCCCAGCATTTT.